The rows below give T cell receptor beta chains drawn from one sample of a study of response to subunit inactivated influenza vaccine. TCRdb itself ran the RT-PCR reads through MiXCR, one entry per CDR3 protein. The sample includes 150,000 to 200,000 distinct CDR3 sequences, 9.5% to 15% of them seen just once. These same records also appear under a second study, on T cells expressing NK-cell markers.

Sequencing was performed on CD8+ T cells sorted from PBMCs, taken approximately 12 days after vaccination. The receptors originated from a man in his forties or fifties who received an inactivated influenza vaccine. CDR3s include the opening cysteine and the closing phenylalanine or tryptophan. The D gene is left open where the match is weak. Not all rows give a size; the values are once, few, many and, for expanded clones, a class.

J gene | V gene | D gene | clone size | CDR3 DNA | CDR3 protein
TRBJ2-3 | TRBV29-1 | TRBD2 | many | TGCAGCGAGGGACTAGCGGGCACAGATACGCAGTATTTT | CSEGLAGTDTQYF
TRBJ1-1 | TRBV20-1 | TRBD1 | few | TGCAGTGCTAGAGACCACGACAGGGGATTCGCTGAAGCTTTCTTT | CSARDHDRGFAEAFF
TRBJ2-1 | TRBV25-1 | - | few | TGTGCCAGCCAAACTAGCATCAATGAGCAGTTCTTC | CASQTSINEQFF
TRBJ1-5 | TRBV28 | - | few | TGTGCCAGCAGTTTTGTCTCTGGGGGGAGCAATCAGCCCCAGCATTTT | CASSFVSGGSNQPQHF
TRBJ2-1 | TRBV5-6 | TRBD2 | - | TGTGCCAGCAGCCGAGGGCTCAGCGGGATTAGTAGGTACAATGAGCAGTTCTTC | CASSRGLSGISRYNEQFF
TRBJ1-3 | TRBV4-1 | - | - | TGCGCCAGCAGCCCTGGAGGGGCTGTGCCCTCTGGAAACACCATATATTTT | CASSPGGAVPSGNTIYF
TRBJ1-4 | TRBV28 | - | few | TGTGCCAGCACCATGACACCGGCCGGGGAAAAACTGTTTTTT | CASTMTPAGEKLFF
TRBJ2-2 | TRBV6-5 | - | - | TGTGCCAGCAGTTACTCGATGTTCCGTACCGGGGAGCTGTTTTTT | CASSYSMFRTGELFF
TRBJ1-4 | TRBV7-9 | - | many | TGTGCCAGCAGCTCCGACGGTGAAAAACTGTTTTTT | CASSSDGEKLFF
TRBJ2-3 | TRBV6-4 | - | few | TGTGCCAGCAGTGAAGGGGCTAGCACAGATACGCAGTATTTT | CASSEGASTDTQYF
TRBJ2-2 | TRBV12-3/TRBV12-4 | - | - | TGTGCCAGCAGTTCCAGTGGGCGTACCGGGGAGCTGTTTTTT | CASSSSGRTGELFF
TRBJ2-3 | TRBV10-1 | - | few | TGCGCCAGCAGTGAGTCCCTAGATACGCAGTATTTT | CASSESLDTQYF
TRBJ2-5 | TRBV12-3/TRBV12-4 | TRBD2 | - | TGTGCCAGCAGTTTAGTAGGGGCGGGAGGAGAGACCCAGTACTTC | CASSLVGAGGETQYF
TRBJ2-5 | TRBV10-3 | - | - | TGTGCCATCAGTGAGAGTATGAAAGAGACCCAGTACTTC | CAISESMKETQYF
TRBJ1-2 | TRBV27 | - | many | TGTGCCAGCAGTTTTACAGCGCTTAACTATGGCTACACCTTC | CASSFTALNYGYTF
TRBJ2-5 | TRBV29-1 | TRBD1 | many | TGCAGCGTTGAGACAGGGTCTCAAGAGACCCAGTACTTC | CSVETGSQETQYF
TRBJ2-6 | TRBV11-2 | TRBD1 | - | TGTGCCAGCGGATCAGCCCGGACAGGGGGGTTAGGGTCTGGGGCCAACGTCCTGACTTTC | CASGSARTGGLGSGANVLTF
TRBJ1-1 | TRBV12-3/TRBV12-4 | - | few | TGTGCCAGCAGTGCAGGATCGAACACTGAAGCTTTCTTT | CASSAGSNTEAFF
TRBJ1-4 | TRBV12-3/TRBV12-4 | - | few | TGTGCCAGCAGTAACTACAGGGAAGGTGGCGAAAAACTGTTTTTT | CASSNYREGGEKLFF
TRBJ2-1 | TRBV20-1 | TRBD2 | - | TGCAGTGCTAGTGGACTAGCGGGGCACTACAATGAGCAGTTCTTC | CSASGLAGHYNEQFF
TRBJ2-7 | TRBV12-3/TRBV12-4 | - | many | TGTGCCAGCAGTGAAGGACAGACCTACGAGCAGTACTTC | CASSEGQTYEQYF
TRBJ2-5 | TRBV6-5 | TRBD1 | few | TGTGCCAGCAGTTATTCGACAGGGGGTATAAGGGAGACCCAGTACTTC | CASSYSTGGIRETQYF
TRBJ1-1 | TRBV2 | - | few | TGTGCCAGCAGTGAATTGTGGAGCACTGAAGCTTTCTTT | CASSELWSTEAFF
TRBJ1-1 | TRBV12-3/TRBV12-4 | - | few | TGTGCCAGCAGCCTTACCCCACTCAACACTGAAGCTTTCTTT | CASSLTPLNTEAFF
TRBJ2-3 | TRBV3-1 | TRBD2 | - | TGTGCCAGCAGCCAAGTTGGTACTAGCGATAGCTACACAGATACGCAGTATTTT | CASSQVGTSDSYTDTQYF
TRBJ2-7 | TRBV20-1 | TRBD2 | few | TGCAGTGCTCCTTGGCGGGAGTCATACGAGCAGTACTTC | CSAPWRESYEQYF